The clone carrying this T cell receptor beta chain was counted only a few times. Its antigen is still unknown. This sample is drawn from a study of T-cell reconstitution after alpha-beta-depleted transplantation in children. Study-level results: Expanded graft clones, several hundred of them, were reportedly the source of alpha-beta T cells about two months after transplant. A year post-transplant, T-cell counts and diversity derived mostly from newly produced T cells.

Preparation of the TCRbeta library used unique molecular identifiers. TCRdb re-analysed the PCR reads in MiXCR, keeping a single row per CDR3 protein. The sample holds 190,000 or so distinct CDR3 sequences, 6.3% seen once. V was pared by 5 bases and J by 5 bases, with 12 bases between. The CDR3 runs to 13 residues. The specimen was PBMCs, collected before TCRalphabeta/CD19-depleted stem cell transplant. This clonotype was obtained from a girl less than two years old with combined immunodeficiency, due to receive a stem cell transplant. The chain uses TRBV12-3 or TRBV12-4 and TRBJ2-5; D is unclear. This CDR3 reads CASSPPMGETQYF. DNA for the CDR3: TGTGCCAGCAGTCCTCCCATGGGGGAGACCCAGTACTTC.